Listed here are 8 T cell receptor beta chains from one sample, sequenced in a study of identical twins. TCRdb analysed the 5' RACE reads with MiXCR anew, one entry per CDR3 protein. Here the sample spans about 240,000 distinct CDR3 sequences, roughly a tenth being singletons. The sequencing input was memory T cells sorted from blood. These receptors all come from a man aged 45-65 years in good health.

This chain joins TRBV18 and TRBJ2-7, with D possibly being TRBD1 (5 bases). The CDR3 has 13 residues. Looked up from germline, CDR1 is KGHSH and CDR2 is LQKENI. The germline V and J ends were trimmed by 6 bases and 6 bases, with 15 bases remaining between them. The CDR3 protein is CASSIGHSPEQYF. As DNA, the CDR3 is TGTGCCAGCTCGATAGGACATAGTCCCGAGCAGTACTTC.

This clonotype was recorded many times. Germline is not matched at one junction end, which may reflect a read error. The chain is built from TRBV27 and TRBJ2-1; TRBD2 matches at 11 bases. Germline V gives CDR1 MNHEY, CDR2 SMNVEV (reference sequence). The CDR3 sequence is 18 residues long. The CDR3 loop reads CASKEEIWLAGGPHRWVF. For the CDR3, the DNA is TGTGCCAGCAAAGAAGAGATTTGGTTAGCGGGAGGGCCCCACAGGTGGGTCTTC.

The chain has TRBV28 and TRBJ2-6; D might be TRBD1 or TRBD2, each matching 5 bases. Germline V gene lookup returns CDR1 MDHEN and CDR2 SYDVKM. The CDR3 consists of 18 residues. V lost 1 base to trimming and J lost 0 bases, with 13 bases between them. The CDR3 here is CASSLSQGRGSGANVLTF. The CDR3 DNA reads as TGTGCCAGCAGTTTATCCCAGGGACGGGGCTCTGGGGCCAACGTCCTGACTTTC.

This clonotype was seen repeatedly, ten times or more. The gene calls are TRBV6-2 or TRBV6-3 and TRBJ2-1; the D gene is possibly TRBD2 (6 bases). Between the trimmed V and J ends, which lost 7 bases and 0 bases, there was a span of 13 bases. The CDR3 consists of 15 residues. Per the germline V gene, CDR1 is MNHEY and CDR2 is SVGEGT. In DNA, the CDR3 is TGTGCCAGCATGGGCGCGGGAAGCTCCTACAATGAGCAGTTCTTC. Translated, it gives CASMGAGSSYNEQFF.

This clonotype was found once. The chain is built from TRBV20-1 and TRBJ1-6; no clear D gene. CDR1 is DFQATT, CDR2 SNEGSKA, per germline (reference sequence). The V end was cut by 3 bases, the J end by 7 bases, with 10 bases between. The CDR3 sequence is 13 residues long. CDR3 protein: CSARGSPNSPLHF. DNA for the CDR3: TGCAGTGCTAGGGGCAGCCCAAATTCACCCCTCCACTTT.

V usage is TRBV3-1 and J usage is TRBJ2-1; D is uncertain. The length of the CDR3 is 12 residues. CDR1 and CDR2 from the germline V gene are LGHDT and YNNKEL (reference sequence). Trimming pared 2 bases from V and 9 bases from J, leaving 8 bases between. The CDR3 is CASSQFTGEQFF. The CDR3 DNA sequence: TGTGCCAGCAGCCAATTTACCGGTGAGCAGTTCTTC.

The chain joins TRBV6-2 or TRBV6-3 to TRBJ2-7, with TRBD1 identical over 7 bases. Losses at the gene ends were 5 bases for V and 5 bases for J; bases not matched to a gene: 6. CDR3 length: 13 residues. Germline V CDR1 and CDR2: MNHEY, SVGEGT. In DNA, the CDR3 is TGTGCCAGCAGTCTACAGGGGACGAACGAGCAGTACTTC. Translating gives CASSLQGTNEQYF.

V and J are TRBV14 and TRBJ2-2, with no clear D. Trimming left V 1 base short and J 1 base short, with 10 bases between. Germline V gene data show CDR1 as SGHDN and CDR2 as FVKESK. The CDR3 extends over 16 amino acids. The CDR3 loop is CASSQVVSMNTGELFF. The CDR3 region has the DNA TGTGCCAGCAGCCAAGTCGTATCGATGAACACCGGGGAGCTGTTTTTT.